This passage covers 25 T cell receptor beta chains from one sample sequenced in a study of beta chain features in type 1 diabetes. Every isolated RNA sample was fully reverse transcribed, so sequencing captured expressed TCRB transcripts. Here immunoSEQ multiplex PCR was the method, and the copy in TCRdb shows in-frame clones only, minus some. The repertoire includes fewer than 350,000 clones, 15% of them detected once, and around 0.015% sits in the top ten. These receptors lack a known antigen. The study's findings and limits: Type 1 diabetes patients showed a moderate but significant shortening of TCRB CDR3s in all four CD4+ subsets.

The sequenced material came from naive CD4+ T cells from blood. These TCRs come from a man aged 18 to 29 with type 1 diabetes.

V gene TRBV4-1 combines with J gene TRBJ2-3, with 11 bases matching TRBD2. J lost 0 bases, V lost 4 bases, and 9 bases had no gene match. The CDR3 loop spans 18 amino acids. Germline lookup yields CDR1 MGHRA and CDR2 YSYEKL. The CDR3 sequence is CASSRSTSGGLSTDTQYF. CDR3 DNA sequence: TGCGCCAGCAGCCGAAGTACTAGCGGGGGCCTCAGCACAGATACGCAGTATTTT.

The V call is TRBV5-1, the J call TRBJ2-2; 7 bases agree with TRBD2. The germline V gene encodes CDR1 SGHRS and CDR2 YFSETQ. The V and J ends lost 3 bases and 2 bases, in that order; junction bases with no gene match: 4. CDR3 length: 15 amino acids. CDR3 bases: TGCGCCAGCAGCTACGGGGGGTCCAACACCGGGGAGCTGTTTTTT. This encodes CASSYGGSNTGELFF. Full variable domain (remainder filled in from reference TRBV5-1 and TRBJ2-2): KAGVTQTPRYLIKTRGQQVTLSCSPISGHRSVSWYQQTPGQGLQFLFEYFSETQRNKGNFPGRFSGRQFSNSRSEMNVSTLELGDSALYLCASSYGGSNTGELFFGEGSRLTVL.

The table lists this clone with a few counts. This rearrangement joins TRBV7-8 to TRBJ2-1; TRBD2 might be the D (5 bases). Per the germline V gene, CDR1 is SGHVS and CDR2 is FQNEAQ. Deletions cut 5 bases from V and 6 bases from J, with 20 bases between. The CDR3 spans 16 residues. The chain's CDR3 is CASSPRPGSVFNEQFF. The CDR3 region has the DNA TGTGCCAGCAGCCCACGCCCGGGGAGTGTGTTCAATGAGCAGTTCTTC.

This chain connects TRBV28 to TRBJ2-2, with 7 bases lining up with TRBD1. The CDR3 has 13 amino acids. Per the germline V gene, CDR1 is MDHEN and CDR2 is SYDVKM. Unmatched junction bases numbered 0, after V lost 1 base and J lost 7 bases. The CDR3: CASSLYRGGELFF. CDR3 in DNA: TGTGCCAGCAGTTTATACAGGGGCGGGGAGCTGTTTTTT.

This clone was seen just once. This chain links TRBV9 with TRBJ1-5; no clear D. The germline V and J ends were trimmed by 1 base and 0 bases, with 8 bases remaining between them. Germline CDR1 reads SGDLS; CDR2 reads YYNGEE. This CDR3 is built from 15 residues. The CDR3 loop reads CASSVSTGSNQPQHF. The CDR3 DNA sequence: TGTGCCAGCAGCGTAAGCACCGGTAGCAATCAGCCCCAGCATTTT.

The rearrangement joins TRBV28 to TRBJ2-5, with D tentatively TRBD2 (6 bases). V was trimmed by 6 bases and J by 3 bases, leaving 8 bases between them. Germline CDR1 reads MDHEN; CDR2 reads SYDVKM. The CDR3 length is 12 residues. Here the CDR3 reads CASRDYKETQYF. The CDR3 region has the DNA TGTGCCAGCAGGGACTATAAAGAGACCCAGTACTTC.

This chain uses TRBV7-2 with TRBJ1-2, with D unclear. Deletions cut 1 base from V and 4 bases from J, with 4 bases between. This CDR3 is built from 12 residues. Germline V gene sequence: CDR1 SGHTA, CDR2 FQGNSA. The CDR3 sequence: CASSLVRYGYTF. Written as DNA, the CDR3 is TGTGCCAGCAGCTTAGTCCGCTATGGCTACACCTTC.

The V call is TRBV7-9, the J call TRBJ2-3, with a tentative D call TRBD1 (6 bases). The V gene's germline CDR1 is SEHNR and CDR2 FQNEAQ (reference sequence). This CDR3 has 15 amino acids. Trimming stripped 5 bases from V and 0 bases from J, with 12 bases between. This CDR3 is CASSPGQISTDTQYF. CDR3 bases: TGTGCCAGCAGCCCAGGACAGATTAGCACAGATACGCAGTATTTT.

The chain links TRBV5-1 to TRBJ2-6; a weak D match, TRBD1 (5 bases). V dropped 2 bases and J dropped 1 base, with 10 bases sitting between them. Germline V gene data show CDR1 as SGHRS and CDR2 as YFSETQ. This CDR3 is built from 16 residues. CDR3 coding DNA: TGCGCCAGCAGCTTACCCAGGGAATCTGGGGCCAACGTCCTGACTTTC. Its translation: CASSLPRESGANVLTF.

V usage is TRBV9 and J usage is TRBJ2-3; a weak D match, TRBD2 (5 bases). Trimming stripped 2 bases from V and 1 base from J, with 8 bases between. In germline, CDR1 is SGDLS, CDR2 YYNGEE. This CDR3 is 14 amino acids long. CDR3 nucleotide sequence: TGTGCCAGCAGCGTCCGGACTGGCACAGATACGCAGTATTTT. Residues: CASSVRTGTDTQYF.

The V and J genes are TRBV5-1 and TRBJ2-2; D perhaps matches TRBD2 (6 bases). The CDR3 totals 15 residues. The V gene lost 0 bases and the J gene lost 4 bases, with 10 bases spanning the gap. CDR1 is SGHRS, CDR2 YFSETQ, per germline. CDR3 residues: CASSLEGGTTGELFF. The CDR3 DNA reads TGCGCCAGCAGCTTGGAAGGCGGGACCACCGGGGAGCTGTTTTTT.

The gene calls are TRBV30 and TRBJ1-2; TRBD1 might be the D (6 bases). CDR3 length equals 12 residues. The V gene lost 4 bases and the J gene lost 6 bases, with 12 bases spanning the gap. Germline-derived CDR1 and CDR2 are GTSNPN and SVGIG (reference sequence). CDR3 loop: CAWTETGNGYTF. CDR3 DNA: TGTGCCTGGACAGAAACAGGGAATGGCTACACCTTC.

This clone turned up a few times. The chain links TRBV7-2 to TRBJ2-1; tentatively, D is TRBD1 (6 bases). Per germline, CDR1 SGHTA and CDR2 FQGNSA. The CDR3 has 16 residues. V lost 0 bases to trimming and J lost 4 bases, with 13 bases between them. This CDR3 reads CASSLAGHPSYNEQFF. Written as DNA, the CDR3 is TGTGCCAGCAGCTTAGCGGGACACCCCAGTTACAATGAGCAGTTCTTC.

A few counts support this clone. The chain recombines TRBV6-1 with TRBJ1-2; 11 bases line up with TRBD1. V lost 4 bases to trimming and J lost 5 bases; unmatched junction nucleotides: 6. This CDR3 has 15 residues. Germline CDR1 and CDR2: MNHNS and SASEGT. CDR3 loop: CASSAGTGGSYGYTF. CDR3 nucleotides: TGTGCCAGCAGTGCCGGGACAGGGGGATCTTATGGCTACACCTTC.

V usage is TRBV28 and J usage is TRBJ1-4; D might be TRBD1 (6 bases). Trimming shortened V by 8 bases and J by 7 bases, and 17 bases separated the two germline ends. The CDR3 is 14 amino acids. Germline CDR1 and CDR2: MDHEN and SYDVKM. CDR3 amino acids: CASGFTGSSEKLFF. CDR3 DNA sequence: TGTGCCAGCGGATTTACAGGGTCGAGTGAAAAACTGTTTTTT. Using reference TRBV28 and TRBJ1-4 for the parts outside the CDR3, the full variable domain is DVKVTQSSRYLVKRTGEKVFLECVQDMDHENMFWYRQDPGLGLRLIYFSYDVKMKEKGDIPEGYSVSREKKERFSLILESASTNQTSMYLCASGFTGSSEKLFFGSGTQLSVL.

The CDR3 reads CASSIQYAGGSYNEQFF. The CDR3, as DNA: TGCGCCAGCAGCATACAGTATGCGGGGGGGTCCTACAATGAGCAGTTCTTC. The chain carries TRBV5-1 and TRBJ2-1, with 9 bases matching TRBD2. The CDR3 has 17 residues. Germline V CDR1 and CDR2: SGHRS, YFSETQ. After removal of 4 bases from V and 1 base from J, the junction contained 9 bases not matched to a gene. The whole variable domain, remainder taken from reference TRBV5-1 and TRBJ2-1, is KAGVTQTPRYLIKTRGQQVTLSCSPISGHRSVSWYQQTPGQGLQFLFEYFSETQRNKGNFPGRFSGRQFSNSRSEMNVSTLELGDSALYLCASSIQYAGGSYNEQFFGPGTRLTVL.

The table lists this clone with a few counts. The chain employs TRBV2 and TRBJ1-2; D unresolved. Germline V CDR1 and CDR2: SNHLY, FYNNEI. The V gene lost 1 base and the J gene lost 2 bases, with 11 bases spanning the gap. The CDR3 is made up of 15 amino acids. DNA for the CDR3: TGTGCCAGCAGTGAAGAATTGGTCAGAAACTATGGCTACACCTTC. Translated, it gives CASSEELVRNYGYTF.

The chain uses TRBV28 and TRBJ2-7; D may be TRBD1 (6 bases). Trimming took 6 bases from V and 3 from J, leaving 15 bases between them. The CDR3 spans 14 residues. CDR1 is MDHEN and CDR2 is SYDVKM in the germline V gene. The CDR3 bases are TGTGCCAGCAGGAGACAGGCATGGAACTACGAGCAGTACTTC. This encodes CASRRQAWNYEQYF.

The rearrangement links TRBV7-8 to TRBJ2-1; TRBD2 aligns across 14 bases. V shed 4 bases and J 9 bases; nucleotides not matched to a gene: 5. The V gene's germline CDR1 is SGHVS and CDR2 FQNEAQ. This CDR3 spans 15 amino acids. CDR3 DNA sequence: TGTGCCAGCAGCTGGGGACTAGCGGGAGATGCTGAGCAGTTCTTC. It codes for CASSWGLAGDAEQFF. The entire variable domain, with the rest obtained from reference TRBV7-8 and TRBJ2-1, is as follows: GAGVSQSPRYKVAKRGQDVALRCDPISGHVSLFWYQQALGQGPEFLTYFQNEAQLDKSGLPSDRFFAERPEGSVSTLKIQRTQQEDSAVYLCASSWGLAGDAEQFFGPGTRLTVL.

This clone was detected a few times. This chain joins TRBV7-2 and TRBJ2-3, with D perhaps matching TRBD2 (6 bases). The CDR3 has 16 residues. Germline CDR1 is SGHTA and CDR2 is FQGNSA. The V gene lost 3 bases and the J gene lost 2 bases, with 15 bases spanning the gap. CDR3 sequence (DNA): TGTGCCAGCAGCTTCTCCGGCGGGATCCACACAGATACGCAGTATTTT. Translation: CASSFSGGIHTDTQYF.

The CDR3: CAWSGVLSSYNEQFF. The CDR3 nucleotides read TGTGCCTGGAGTGGCGTACTATCCTCCTACAATGAGCAGTTCTTC. The chain couples TRBV30 to TRBJ2-1; D is ambiguous. Deletions cut 1 base from V and 0 bases from J, with 10 bases between. Germline CDR1 GTSNPN, CDR2 SVGIG (reference sequence). This CDR3 has 15 amino acids.

V gene TRBV6-5 combines with J gene TRBJ2-3; maybe TRBD2 (6 bases). This CDR3 spans 13 amino acids. The germline gives CDR1 MNHEY, CDR2 SVGAGI. The V end lost 2 bases, the J end lost 6 bases, and 9 bases lay between the germline ends. In nucleotides, the CDR3 is TGTGCCAGCAGTTACACCCGGGGGGATACGCAGTATTTT. It specifies CASSYTRGDTQYF.

This clone has only a few counts. The chain employs TRBV28 and TRBJ1-1, with TRBD1 as a possible D gene (5 bases). V lost 4 bases and J 1 base, leaving 10 bases between the germline ends. The germline V gene encodes CDR1 MDHEN and CDR2 SYDVKM. The CDR3 is 14 residues long. CDR3 DNA sequence: TGTGCCAGCAGTTGGGGCACCCCGAACACTGAAGCTTTCTTT. Amino acids: CASSWGTPNTEAFF.

The rearrangement links TRBV28 to TRBJ2-1; a possible D gene is TRBD2 (5 bases). Germline values: CDR1 MDHEN, CDR2 SYDVKM. V lost 1 base to trimming and J lost 5 bases, with 21 bases between them. The length of the CDR3 is 18 residues. CDR3: CASSLSIRGRNSHNEQFF. The CDR3 region has the DNA TGTGCCAGCAGTTTATCGATCCGGGGTCGGAACTCGCACAATGAGCAGTTCTTC.

This sequence joins TRBV19 and TRBJ1-1; D perhaps matches TRBD1 (6 bases). Trimming cost V 5 bases and J 2 bases, with 9 bases left between them. The CDR3 length is 13 residues. CDR1 and CDR2 (germline): LNHDA, SQIVND (reference sequence). The CDR3 bases are TGTGCCAGTAGTCCAGGGGTCAACACTGAAGCTTTCTTT. Encoded protein: CASSPGVNTEAFF. Filled out from reference TRBV19 and TRBJ1-1, the complete variable domain reads DGGITQSPKYLFRKEGQNVTLSCEQNLNHDAMYWYRQDPGQGLRLIYYSQIVNDFQKGDIAEGYSVSREKKESFPLTVTSAQKNPTAFYLCASSPGVNTEAFFGQGTRLTVV.